This passage covers 8 T cell receptor beta chains from one sample sequenced in a study of metastatic and nonmetastatic thyroid tumors. Each patient went into thyroid surgery without having received any treatment. TCRdb reanalyzed the PCR reads via MiXCR. The sample includes about 85,000 clones, roughly 8.6% seen only once; the top ten take under 9%. Sequencing was carried out using blood. These TCRs come from a female donor with papillary thyroid cancer or a benign thyroid nodule (not recorded which). Some clones in this sample may be carry-over from other donors' samples.

In its sample, this clone was seen many times. The chain links TRBV12-3 or TRBV12-4 to TRBJ2-1, with TRBD2 matching 11 bases. The CDR3 is made up of 18 amino acids. The ends lost 10 bases at V and 3 bases at J; junction bases unmatched: 17. The CDR3 bases are TGTGCCATCAAATACCCTCCTGGGACTAGCGGACACTACAATGAGCAGTTCTTC. Translating gives CAIKYPPGTSGHYNEQFF.

This clone appeared many times. The chain recombines TRBV6-5 with TRBJ1-6; tentative D call: TRBD1 (6 bases). This CDR3 comprises 18 residues. Trimming left V 4 bases short and J 0 bases short, with 16 bases between. Germline-derived CDR1 and CDR2 are MNHEY and SVGAGI. CDR3 protein: CASSSGKGGSSYNSPLHF. The CDR3 DNA reads as TGTGCCAGCAGTTCCGGGAAGGGGGGCAGCTCCTATAATTCACCCCTCCACTTT.

This clone was picked up a small number of times. The rearrangement joins TRBV7-2 to TRBJ1-4; D is unresolved. Trimming cost V 6 bases and J 10 bases, with 15 bases left between them. The germline CDR1 and CDR2 sequences are SGHTA and FQGNSA. The CDR3 is 13 amino acids. CDR3 nucleotides: TGTGCCAGCAGGTTATCGAGCGGTGGAAAACTGTTTTTT. Residues: CASRLSSGGKLFF.

A few counts support this clone. This CDR3 is CASRPQGWGKNIQYF. The CDR3 coding sequence is TGTGCCAGCAGGCCACAGGGGTGGGGGAAAAACATTCAGTACTTC. This chain uses TRBV12-3 or TRBV12-4 with TRBJ2-4; 7 bases are shared with TRBD1. Unmatched junction bases numbered 9, after V lost 6 bases and J lost 4 bases. The CDR3 is 15 residues long.

The table lists this clone with many counts. The chain carries TRBV27 and TRBJ2-6; D remains ambiguous. V was cut by 4 bases and J by 0 bases, with 4 bases left in between. The CDR3 length is 14 residues. Looked up from germline, CDR1 is MNHEY and CDR2 is SMNVEV (reference sequence). The CDR3 DNA is TGTGCCAGCAGTTCATACTCTGGGGCCAACGTCCTGACTTTC. Protein product: CASSSYSGANVLTF.

A few counts support this clone. A much larger clonotype is one base distant, so this may be a read error. The sample holds other DNA sequences that translate to the same CDR3. The J gene is TRBJ2-3, the V gene TRBV5-1; possibly TRBD1 or TRBD2 for D (5 bases each). The CDR3 has 14 residues. Germline V gene data show CDR1 as SGHRS and CDR2 as YFSETQ. CDR3 loop: CASSLGTVTDTQYF. CDR3 in DNA: TGCGCCAGCAGCTTAGGGACGGTCACAGATACACAGTATTTT.

Many counts were recorded for this clone. J is TRBJ1-1 and V is TRBV7-7, with D hard to call. V gave up 5 bases and J gave up 5 bases, with 12 bases separating them. The CDR3 is 13 amino acids. Germline assignment: CDR1 SSHAT and CDR2 FNYEAQ (reference sequence). The CDR3 DNA reads TGTGCCAGCAGCGCATCACACGGGACTGAAGCTTTCTTT. This gives the protein CASSASHGTEAFF.

As for this clone: An end of the junction does not agree with germline; a read error may underlie this. Within the sample, other DNA sequences also encode this same CDR3. The chain joins TRBV2 to TRBJ1-6; D gene ambiguous. The germline V gene has CDR1 SNHLY and CDR2 FYNNEI. The CDR3 totals 16 residues. The CDR3 DNA is TGTGCCAGCAGTGAATCGGCCAGCTCCTATAACTCACCCCTCCACTTT. It codes for CASSESASSYNSPLHF.